These T cell receptor beta chains were read from a single sample in a study of cytomegalovirus exposure and HLA in healthy donors. Sequenced by immunoSEQ multiplex PCR; TCRdb stores in-frame clones only, minus some. The repertoire consists of 120,000 or so clones, with about 78% occurring once and the leading ten covering about 8.2%. The sequenced sample consisted of PBMCs. The receptors shown here come from a woman aged 40 to 50 in good health and CMV-seropositive. Both conserved end residues are part of each CDR3. Each record gives: D gene, clone size, J gene, V gene, CDR3 protein, CDR3 DNA. D genes are given only for firm matches. Clone size, where shown, is once, few, many, or a class for clones that have expanded.

>-|-|TRBJ2-5|TRBV6-5
CASSYSYRKETQYF
TGTGCCAGCAGTTACTCGTACAGGAAAGAGACCCAGTACTTC
>-|-|TRBJ1-1|TRBV29-1
CSVEQGILNTEAFF
TGCAGCGTTGAGCAGGGTATCCTGAACACTGAAGCTTTCTTT
>TRBD1|once|TRBJ1-1|TRBV4-3
CASSQDSGQGVAEAFF
TGCGCCAGCAGCCAAGATTCCGGGCAGGGGGTTGCTGAAGCTTTCTTT
>-|-|TRBJ2-2|TRBV4-1
CASSQDRGTGELFF
TGCGCCAGCAGCCAAGATCGGGGGACCGGGGAGCTGTTTTTT
>-|-|TRBJ2-5|TRBV7-7
CASRDRGETQYF
TGTGCCAGCAGAGATAGGGGAGAGACCCAGTACTTC
>-|-|TRBJ1-3|TRBV4-2
CASSQESGTGNTIYF
TGTGCCAGCAGCCAAGAGTCCGGGACTGGAAACACCATATATTTT
>TRBD2|few|TRBJ2-5|TRBV9
CASSVGLAVQETQYF
TGTGCCAGCAGCGTAGGACTAGCGGTCCAAGAGACCCAGTACTTC
>-|-|TRBJ1-2|TRBV15
CATSRDRYGYTF
TGTGCCACCAGCAGAGACCGGTATGGCTACACCTTC
>-|few|TRBJ1-5|TRBV6-5
CASSYRGGGQPQHF
TGTGCCAGCAGTTACCGGGGGGGCGGTCAGCCCCAGCATTTT
>-|-|TRBJ2-7|TRBV5-8
CASSLGAYEQYF
TGTGCCAGCAGTCTTGGGGCGTACGAGCAGTACTTC
>-|few|TRBJ1-1|TRBV11-3
CASSPGGDLKAAFF
TGTGCCAGCAGCCCCGGGGGGGACCTCAAGGCGGCTTTCTTT
>-|-|TRBJ1-6|TRBV5-1
CASSPDSDNNSPLHF
TGCGCCAGCAGCCCAGACAGCGACAATAATTCACCCCTCCACTTT
>-|-|TRBJ2-7|TRBV11-1
CASSPNQGQAYEQYF
TGTGCCAGCAGCCCCAATCAGGGACAAGCCTACGAGCAGTACTTC
>-|once|TRBJ2-7|TRBV7-2
CASSLQNPGEQYF
TGTGCCAGCAGCCTCCAGAACCCGGGCGAGCAGTACTTC
>-|-|TRBJ1-5|TRBV6-6
CASSATVPTEPQHF
TGTGCCAGCAGTGCTACAGTTCCCACGGAGCCCCAGCATTTT
>-|few|TRBJ1-1|TRBV25-1
CASSPDFLNTEAFF
TGTGCCAGCAGTCCAGACTTTCTGAACACTGAAGCTTTCTTT
>-|few|TRBJ1-2|TRBV6-5
CASSSIQGPVSAGYTF
TGTGCCAGCAGTTCCATACAGGGTCCCGTATCAGCGGGCTACACCTTC
>-|few|TRBJ1-2|TRBV19
CASTTQANNYGYTF
TGTGCCAGTACCACACAGGCAAATAACTATGGCTACACCTTC
>TRBD1|-|TRBJ1-2|TRBV15
CATSGDRVGYTF
TGTGCCACCAGCGGGGACAGGGTAGGCTACACCTTC
>-|-|TRBJ1-2|TRBV2
CASTRDTNYGYTF
TGTGCCAGCACCAGGGATACTAACTATGGCTACACCTTC
>TRBD2|-|TRBJ2-5|TRBV9
CASSRWGGEEETQYF
TGTGCCAGCAGCCGGTGGGGGGGGGAAGAAGAGACCCAGTACTTC
>TRBD1|-|TRBJ2-1|TRBV2
CASRKDRDGNEQFF
TGTGCCAGCAGGAAGGACAGGGACGGCAATGAGCAGTTCTTC
>-|-|TRBJ2-3|TRBV21-1
CASSKAGSCTDTQYF
TGTGCCAGCAGCAAAGCGGGCAGCTGCACAGATACGCAGTATTTT
>-|-|TRBJ2-7|TRBV10-3
CAISGLPGVGEQYF
TGTGCCATCAGTGGACTCCCCGGGGTGGGAGAGCAGTACTTC
>TRBD2|-|TRBJ2-3|TRBV4-1
CASSQGLAGGPIADTQYF
TGCGCCAGCAGCCAAGGACTAGCGGGGGGGCCTATTGCAGATACGCAGTATTTT
>-|once|TRBJ1-2|TRBV29-1
CSVELQHSNYGYTF
TGCAGCGTTGAACTACAGCATTCTAACTATGGCTACACCTTC
>-|-|TRBJ1-1|TRBV5-4
CASSSAGAGNTEAFF
TGTGCCAGCAGCTCCGCGGGGGCAGGGAACACTGAAGCTTTCTTT
>TRBD1|-|TRBJ1-1|TRBV5-1
CASNPPGQRSRAPTEAFF
TGCGCCAGCAATCCTCCGGGACAGCGATCTCGGGCCCCCACTGAAGCTTTCTTT
>-|-|TRBJ1-6|TRBV5-1
CASSLAPRGDNSPLHF
TGCGCCAGCAGCTTGGCCCCCAGGGGCGACAATTCACCCCTCCACTTT
>-|-|TRBJ2-2|TRBV6-1
CASSGSTNTGELFF
TGTGCCAGCAGTGGGAGCACGAACACCGGGGAGCTGTTTTTT
>-|-|TRBJ2-5|TRBV7-9
CASAGDQETQYF
TGTGCCAGCGCCGGGGACCAAGAGACCCAGTACTTC
>TRBD1|-|TRBJ2-1|TRBV6-5
CASSQGQGFYNEQFF
TGTGCCAGCAGTCAGGGACAGGGGTTCTACAATGAGCAGTTCTTC
>TRBD1|many|TRBJ1-3|TRBV5-6
CASSEGGRGPGNTIYF
TGTGCCAGCAGCGAAGGGGGCAGGGGGCCTGGAAACACCATATATTTT
>-|once|TRBJ2-7|TRBV2
CASILGGEQYF
TGTGCCAGCATACTCGGGGGCGAGCAGTACTTC
>TRBD2|-|TRBJ2-7|TRBV6-4
CASSITSGGEQYF
TGTGCCAGCAGTATAACATCGGGAGGCGAGCAGTACTTC
>TRBD1|-|TRBJ2-7|TRBV5-6
CASKTGQGLIAYEQYF
TGTGCCAGCAAAACGGGACAGGGACTGATCGCCTACGAGCAGTACTTC
>-|-|TRBJ1-1|TRBV29-1
CSVEWSHLGNTEAFF
TGCAGCGTTGAATGGTCACACCTAGGGAACACTGAAGCTTTCTTT
>TRBD1|-|TRBJ2-5|TRBV5-1
CASSTGQGAPGTQYF
TGCGCCAGCAGCACCGGACAGGGGGCGCCGGGGACCCAGTACTTC
>-|few|TRBJ1-1|TRBV7-8
CASSPSTGNTEAFF
TGTGCCAGCAGCCCTTCGACAGGGAACACTGAAGCTTTCTTT
>TRBD1|-|TRBJ1-2|TRBV2
CASTGGDRAYGYTF
TGTGCCAGCACCGGCGGAGACAGGGCATATGGCTACACCTTC
>TRBD2|-|TRBJ2-1|TRBV6-6
CASGGLAGGNEQFF
TGTGCCAGCGGGGGACTAGCGGGGGGCAATGAGCAGTTCTTC
>-|-|TRBJ1-5|TRBV6-1
CASSDGGQPQHF
TGTGCCAGCAGTGATGGAGGGCAGCCCCAGCATTTT
>-|-|TRBJ2-5|TRBV10-3
CAISGVEETQYF
TGTGCCATCAGCGGGGTAGAGGAGACCCAGTACTTC
>-|-|TRBJ2-1|TRBV7-2
CASSVDNEQFF
TGTGCCAGCAGTGTAGACAATGAGCAGTTCTTC
>TRBD1|-|TRBJ1-2|TRBV5-6
CASSPGQGKGYTF
TGTGCCAGCAGTCCGGGACAGGGGAAAGGCTACACCTTC
>TRBD1|-|TRBJ1-2|TRBV4-2
CASSLPGQGSYGYTF
TGTGCCAGCAGCCTGCCGGGACAGGGTAGCTATGGCTACACCTTC
>-|-|TRBJ2-5|TRBV9
CASSPSPLLMETQYF
TGTGCCAGCAGCCCCAGTCCTCTTTTGATGGAGACCCAGTACTTC
>-|-|TRBJ2-2|TRBV7-8
CASTPLSGANTGELFF
TGTGCCAGCACCCCTTTATCGGGGGCGAACACCGGGGAGCTGTTTTTT
>-|-|TRBJ1-1|TRBV10-3
CAISESNKEMNTEAFF
TGTGCCATCAGTGAGTCAAATAAGGAGATGAACACTGAAGCTTTCTTT
>-|few|TRBJ2-4|TRBV5-1
CASRSFDRTNIQYF
TGCGCCAGCAGATCTTTCGACAGGACAAACATTCAGTACTTC
>TRBD1|-|TRBJ2-7|TRBV29-1
CSVEEAQGAYEQYF
TGCAGCGTTGAAGAGGCACAGGGGGCCTACGAGCAGTACTTC
>-|-|TRBJ1-6|TRBV6-5
CASSYSTGQVSPLHF
TGTGCCAGCAGTTACTCTACAGGGCAGGTTTCACCCCTCCACTTT
>TRBD1|-|TRBJ1-1|TRBV5-1
CASSFLGQGGTEAFF
TGCGCCAGCAGCTTCCTAGGACAGGGCGGCACTGAAGCTTTCTTT